The 29 T cell receptor beta chains reported below all come from one sample, sequenced in a study of a mutant IDH1 vaccine in newly diagnosed glioma. Time point indicated: baseline, week 1 (first vaccination visit). The treatment was: pre-vaccination baseline after standard-of-care therapy. The method was immunoSEQ multiplex PCR; TCRdb's version includes in-frame clones alone and lacks a portion of them. The repertoire holds about 34,000 clones, with about three quarters as singletons. The sequences come from peripheral blood mononuclear cells (PBMCs), collected from a glioma patient treated with radiotherapy, temozolomide or both. The source of these receptors is a man aged 50 or older with glioma. Some clones in this sample may be carry-over from other donors' samples.

This sequence joins TRBV5-6 and TRBJ2-3; TRBD2 aligns across 9 bases. The germline gives CDR1 SGHDT, CDR2 YYEEEE. V gave up 5 bases and J gave up 1 base; unmatched junction bases: 2. CDR3 length: 14 residues. In DNA form, the CDR3 reads TGTGCCAGCAGAAAGCGGGAGGGCACAGATACGCAGTATTTT. Translated, it gives CASRKREGTDTQYF.

The V call is TRBV11-3, the J call TRBJ2-6; TRBD1 aligns across 7 bases. The junction had 8 bases not matched to a gene; V was cut back by 5 bases and J by 1 base. This CDR3 has 17 residues. Germline CDR1 and CDR2: SGHNT and YENEEA. Here the CDR3 DNA reads TGTGCCAGCAGCCACAGGGGAGCAATATCTGGGGCCAACGTCCTGACTTTC. Translation: CASSHRGAISGANVLTF.

The chain carries TRBV30 and TRBJ2-3; no reliable D call. In germline, CDR1 is GTSNPN, CDR2 SVGIG (reference sequence). The CDR3 sequence is 12 residues long. Trimming pared 5 bases from V and 1 base from J, leaving 7 bases between. The CDR3 region is CAWGPRTDTQYF. The DNA for the CDR3 is TGTGCCTGGGGGCCGCGCACAGATACGCAGTATTTT.

The genes are TRBV4-2 and TRBJ2-7, with a tentative D call TRBD1 (5 bases). This CDR3 has 14 residues. CDR1 and CDR2 (germline): LGHNA, YNFKEQ. With 1 base removed from V and 4 bases from J, the gap between germline ends came to 11 bases. The CDR3: CASSQGQGDYEQYF. The CDR3 nucleotides are TGTGCCAGCAGCCAAGGGCAGGGTGATTACGAGCAGTACTTC.

The V gene is TRBV30, the J gene TRBJ2-3; D possibly matches TRBD1 or TRBD2 (6 bases each). V shed 0 bases and J shed 1 base, with 11 bases lying between them. The germline V gene encodes CDR1 GTSNPN and CDR2 SVGIG (reference sequence). The CDR3 contains 15 residues. CDR3 in DNA: TGTGCCTGGAGTGTACTAGCAGGGGGCACAGATACGCAGTATTTT. Translation: CAWSVLAGGTDTQYF.

This chain connects TRBV10-1 to TRBJ2-1; D call uncertain. The CDR3 consists of 13 residues. CDR1 and CDR2 from the germline V gene are WNHNN and SYGVQD (reference sequence). Between the trimmed V and J ends, which lost 0 bases and 8 bases, there was a span of 8 bases. In DNA form, the CDR3 reads TGCGCCAGCAGTGAGTCGCTTATACATGAGCAGTTCTTC. Amino acid sequence: CASSESLIHEQFF.

This clone was seen more than once but under ten times. This chain uses TRBV25-1 with TRBJ1-2; TRBD1 is a possible D gene (5 bases). CDR3 size: 11 residues. V lost 10 bases, J lost 6 bases, and 12 bases lay in between. Germline V lookup: CDR1 MGHDK, CDR2 SYGVNS. The CDR3 sequence is CATSGGDGYTF. The CDR3 nucleotides read TGTGCCACCTCTGGGGGGGATGGCTACACCTTC.

This clone came up a few times. This chain links TRBV27 with TRBJ1-5; D possibly corresponds to TRBD1 (5 bases). This CDR3 region has 14 residues. Looked up from germline, CDR1 is MNHEY and CDR2 is SMNVEV (reference sequence). Trimming removed 4 bases from V and 4 bases from J, with 11 bases in between. The CDR3 region has the DNA TGTGCCAGCAGTTCCCAGGGTCCTAATCAGCCCCAGCATTTT. Its protein product is CASSSQGPNQPQHF.

The rearrangement joins TRBV5-4 to TRBJ2-1; possibly TRBD2 for D (6 bases). Germline CDR1 SGHNT, CDR2 YYREEE (reference sequence). The CDR3 extends over 16 amino acids. Trimming took off 1 base at V and 8 bases at J, with 19 bases between the two ends. CDR3 in DNA: TGTGCCAGCAGCTTGTGGTTGGGACTCCGAAGGTATGAGCAGTTCTTC. This encodes CASSLWLGLRRYEQFF. Looking up the rest from reference TRBV5-4 and TRBJ2-1 gives the full variable domain: ETGVTQSPTHLIKTRGQQVTLRCSSQSGHNTVSWYQQALGQGPQFIFQYYREEENGRGNFPPRFSGLQFPNYSSELNVNALELDDSALYLCASSLWLGLRRYEQFFGPGTRLTVL.

The chain is built from TRBV30 and TRBJ1-2; D possibly corresponds to TRBD1 (5 bases). The ends were cut back, 7 bases at V and 2 bases at J, with 11 bases in the middle. CDR1 is GTSNPN and CDR2 is SVGIG in the germline V gene (reference sequence). This CDR3 comprises 12 residues. The CDR3 nucleotides are TGTGCCTCAAGAGGGGTGAACTATGGCTACACCTTC. It translates to CASRGVNYGYTF.

The CDR3 here is CASSLTSGRSGELFF. CDR3 DNA sequence: TGTGCCAGCAGCTTGACTAGCGGGCGTTCCGGGGAGCTGTTTTTT. This sequence joins TRBV7-2 and TRBJ2-2; TRBD2 agrees at 10 bases. From germline, CDR1 is SGHTA and CDR2 FQGNSA. V lost 3 bases to trimming and J lost 6 bases; unmatched junction nucleotides: 4. The CDR3 covers 15 residues.

This clone was recorded once. The V gene is TRBV6-6, the J gene TRBJ1-1; D unresolved. CDR3 size: 15 residues. Between the trimmed V and J ends, which lost 10 bases and 2 bases, there was a span of 20 bases. Germline CDR1 and CDR2: MNHNY and SVGAGI (reference sequence). CDR3 sequence reads: CATTRWGAPNTEAFF. In DNA form, the CDR3 reads TGTGCCACAACCCGTTGGGGAGCGCCTAACACTGAAGCTTTCTTT.

V and J are TRBV29-1 and TRBJ2-1; D possibly corresponds to TRBD2 (5 bases). Germline V gene lookup returns CDR1 SQVTM and CDR2 ANQGSEA. V lost 4 bases to trimming and J lost 9 bases, with 10 bases between them. This CDR3 contains 11 residues. The CDR3 reads CSVGLGSEQFF. For the CDR3, the DNA is TGCAGCGTTGGGCTAGGGAGTGAGCAGTTCTTC.

This chain uses TRBV6-6 with TRBJ2-5, with 7 bases fitting TRBD1. Germline-derived CDR1 and CDR2 are MNHNY and SVGAGI (reference sequence). CDR3 length equals 14 residues. With 6 bases clipped from V and 4 bases from J, the junction kept 8 bases outside the gene matches. DNA of the CDR3: TGTGCCAGCAGGCTACAGGGGAACGGAGAGACCCAGTACTTC. Translating gives CASRLQGNGETQYF.

This clone occurred once. The chain employs TRBV21-1 and TRBJ1-5; the tabulated D call, TRBD1, remains unverified against the DNA. TRBV21-1 is described as a pseudogene. The CDR3 extends over 15 amino acids. The CDR3 reads CASSRQGLKGKPQHF. The DNA of the CDR3 is TGTGCCAGCAGCAGACAGGGCCTGAAGGGAAAGCCCCAGCATTTT.

The chain carries TRBV6-1 and TRBJ1-4, with TRBD1 matching 7 bases. V lost 6 bases and J lost 8; bases outside the gene matches: 12. CDR1 MNHNS and CDR2 SASEGT come from the germline V gene. The CDR3 has 15 amino acids. In DNA form, the CDR3 reads TGTGCCAGCAGCCAACAGGGGATGAGGGCCGAAAAACTGTTTTTT. It codes for CASSQQGMRAEKLFF.

This clone has a handful of counts. The chain links TRBV5-1 to TRBJ1-1; D ambiguous. The CDR3 consists of 15 residues. Deletions cut 0 bases from V and 4 bases from J, with 13 bases between. From germline, CDR1 is SGHRS and CDR2 YFSETQ. CDR3 bases: TGCGCCAGCAGCTTGGCCACGGCATCGGGCACTGAAGCTTTCTTT. Translation: CASSLATASGTEAFF.

This clone was picked up one time. The chain uses TRBV2 and TRBJ2-6, with no clear D. The CDR3 loop spans 15 amino acids. Germline CDR1 reads SNHLY; CDR2 reads FYNNEI. V lost 5 bases and J 4 bases, leaving 12 bases between the germline ends. The CDR3 loop reads CASSSKGSGANVLTF. The CDR3 DNA is TGTGCCAGCAGTTCGAAAGGGTCCGGGGCCAACGTCCTGACTTTC.

The chain couples TRBV9 to TRBJ1-6; D remains ambiguous. V was cut by 0 bases and J by 6 bases, with 4 bases left in between. This CDR3 has 13 amino acids. Germline V gene data show CDR1 as SGDLS and CDR2 as YYNGEE. CDR3 sequence reads: CASSVDLNSPLHF. CDR3 coding DNA: TGTGCCAGCAGCGTAGACCTTAATTCACCCCTCCACTTT.

For the CDR3, the DNA is TGTGCCAGCAGGCCGGGGGGGCTAAGCTACAATGAGCAGTTCTTC. Its protein is CASRPGGLSYNEQFF. The V gene is TRBV6-6, the J gene TRBJ2-1, with 8 bases identical to TRBD2. J lost 3 bases, V lost 6 bases, and 7 bases had no gene match. The CDR3 loop spans 15 amino acids. Germline loops: CDR1 MNHNY, CDR2 SVGAGI (reference sequence).

V usage is TRBV6-1 and J usage is TRBJ1-2; D remains ambiguous. V lost 2 bases and J 4 bases, leaving 8 bases between the germline ends. Germline values: CDR1 MNHNS, CDR2 SASEGT. The CDR3 length is 13 residues. This CDR3 reads CASSEIRSYGYTF. In DNA form, the CDR3 reads TGTGCCAGCAGTGAAATCAGGAGCTATGGCTACACCTTC.

The chain recombines TRBV19 with TRBJ1-4; D is undetermined. The V gene lost 5 bases and the J gene lost 6 bases, with 16 bases spanning the gap. The CDR3 extends over 15 amino acids. Germline V lookup: CDR1 LNHDA, CDR2 SQIVND (reference sequence). The DNA of the CDR3 is TGTGCCAGTAGTCCCAGAAGTTTGTCGGATGAAAAACTGTTTTTT. This translates into CASSPRSLSDEKLFF. The complete variable domain, with remaining parts taken from reference TRBV19 and TRBJ1-4, reads DGGITQSPKYLFRKEGQNVTLSCEQNLNHDAMYWYRQDPGQGLRLIYYSQIVNDFQKGDIAEGYSVSREKKESFPLTVTSAQKNPTAFYLCASSPRSLSDEKLFFGSGTQLSVL.

This clone was counted once. V gene TRBV18 combines with J gene TRBJ2-2; maybe TRBD2 (6 bases). The germline V gene encodes CDR1 KGHSH and CDR2 LQKENI. The length of the CDR3 is 15 residues. Trimming removed 5 bases from V and 8 bases from J, with 18 bases in between. The CDR3 region has the DNA TGTGCCAGCTCATCCCGGGACTCAACCATGGGGGAGCTGTTTTTT. Translated, it gives CASSSRDSTMGELFF.

The chain uses TRBV15 and TRBJ1-5; D is uncertain. CDR1 LNHNV and CDR2 YYDKDF come from the germline V gene (reference sequence). Deletions cut 4 bases from V and 4 bases from J, with 17 bases between. The CDR3 has 16 amino acids. The CDR3 DNA sequence: TGTGCCACCAGCACCTCTATCTTAGAGCCGAATCAGCCCCAGCATTTT. As protein: CATSTSILEPNQPQHF.

The chain combines TRBV11-3 with TRBJ2-2, with D perhaps matching TRBD1 (6 bases). CDR3 size: 18 residues. Deletions cut 5 bases from V and 2 bases from J, with 21 bases between. The germline V gene has CDR1 SGHNT and CDR2 YENEEA. CDR3 residues: CASSQSTGSQFNTGELFF. The CDR3 nucleotides read TGTGCCAGCAGCCAATCGACAGGATCCCAGTTTAACACCGGGGAGCTGTTTTTT.

In DNA, the CDR3 is TGTGCCAGCAGCCCCGGGACGGACGTCTATGGCTACACCTTC. This encodes CASSPGTDVYGYTF. The chain recombines TRBV4-2 with TRBJ1-2; TRBD1 is a possible D gene (5 bases). The length of the CDR3 is 14 residues. The germline V gene encodes CDR1 LGHNA and CDR2 YNFKEQ. V dropped 4 bases and J dropped 4 bases, with 13 bases sitting between them.

The V gene is TRBV19, the J gene TRBJ1-5; D perhaps matches TRBD1 (6 bases). Germline CDR1 reads LNHDA; CDR2 reads SQIVND (reference sequence). V gave up 5 bases and J gave up 10 bases, with 15 bases separating them. The CDR3 spans 13 residues. For the CDR3, the DNA is TGTGCCAGTAGTGAGGGGGATGTCCGCCCCCAGCATTTT. Translation: CASSEGDVRPQHF.

The V gene is TRBV6-6, the J gene TRBJ2-2, with D possibly matching TRBD1 (6 bases). The CDR3 sequence is 15 residues long. V was shortened by 4 bases and J by 1 base, with 10 bases between the two germline ends. Germline CDR1 and CDR2: MNHNY and SVGAGI (reference sequence). The CDR3 sequence: CASSWEGGNTGELFF. CDR3 coding DNA: TGTGCCAGCAGTTGGGAAGGGGGGAACACCGGGGAGCTGTTTTTT.

As to this clone: Other DNA variants within this sample encode the same CDR3. This sequence joins TRBV29-1 and TRBJ1-1; TRBD1 aligns across 11 bases. The V gene end was trimmed by 4 bases and the J gene end by 8 bases; junction bases not matched to a gene: 9. The germline CDR1 and CDR2 sequences are SQVTM and ANQGSEA. The CDR3 has 14 amino acids. The CDR3 region is CSVGTGGRITEAFF. CDR3 nucleotide sequence: TGCAGCGTTGGGACAGGGGGCCGGATCACCGAAGCTTTCTTT.